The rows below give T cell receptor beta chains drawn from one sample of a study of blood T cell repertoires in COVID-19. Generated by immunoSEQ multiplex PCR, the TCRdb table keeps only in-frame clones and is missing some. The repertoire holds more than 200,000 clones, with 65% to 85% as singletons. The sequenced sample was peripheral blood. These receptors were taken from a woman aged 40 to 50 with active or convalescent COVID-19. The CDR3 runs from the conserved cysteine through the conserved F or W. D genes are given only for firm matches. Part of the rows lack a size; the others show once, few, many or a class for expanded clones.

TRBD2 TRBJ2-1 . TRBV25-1 CASRRGGAWDEQFF TGTGCCAGCCGGCGGGGGGGCGCTTGGGATGAGCAGTTCTTC
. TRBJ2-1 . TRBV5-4 CASSLHQGSINEQFF TGTGCCAGCAGCTTGCACCAGGGGAGTATCAATGAGCAGTTCTTC
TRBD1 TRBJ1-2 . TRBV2 CASIRQGIDGYTF TGTGCCAGCATCAGACAGGGTATAGATGGCTACACCTTC
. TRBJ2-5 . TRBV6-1 CASSEVPGRVETQYF TGTGCCAGCAGTGAAGTCCCGGGCAGGGTGGAGACCCAGTACTTC
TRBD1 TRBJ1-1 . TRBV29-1 CSVHPGQGNPEAFF TGCAGCGTTCACCCGGGACAGGGAAATCCTGAAGCTTTCTTT
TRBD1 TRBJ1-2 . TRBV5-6 CASSLDLGQFNGYTF TGTGCCAGCAGCTTGGATTTGGGACAGTTCAATGGCTACACCTTC
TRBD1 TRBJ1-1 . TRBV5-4 CASSLTGTANTEAFF TGTGCCAGCAGCTTGACCGGGACAGCGAACACTGAAGCTTTCTTT
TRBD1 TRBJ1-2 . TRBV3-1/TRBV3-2 CASSLQSGGAGGYTF TGTGCCAGCAGCCTCCAATCAGGGGGCGCGGGAGGCTACACCTTC
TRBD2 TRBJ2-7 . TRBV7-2 CASSLTSGVSYEQYF TGTGCCAGCAGCTTAACTAGCGGGGTGTCCTACGAGCAGTACTTC
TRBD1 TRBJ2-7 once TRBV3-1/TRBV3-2 CASSDGTGLYF TGTGCCAGCAGCGATGGGACAGGGCTTTACTTC
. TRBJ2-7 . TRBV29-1 CSVERQRPIYEQYF TGCAGCGTTGAGAGGCAGCGACCGATCTACGAGCAGTACTTC
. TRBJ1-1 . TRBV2 CASSAQGSTEAFF TGTGCCAGCAGTGCGCAGGGCAGCACTGAAGCTTTCTTT
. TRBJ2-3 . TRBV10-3 CAISGPQVSTDTQYF TGTGCCATCAGTGGGCCACAGGTCAGCACAGATACGCAGTATTTT
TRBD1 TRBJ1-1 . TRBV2 CASSPDRGLSNEAFF TGTGCCAGCAGCCCCGACAGGGGGCTTTCGAATGAAGCTTTCTTT
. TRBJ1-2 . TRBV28 CASSLSRYYGYTF TGTGCCAGCAGTTTAAGCAGGTACTATGGCTACACCTTC
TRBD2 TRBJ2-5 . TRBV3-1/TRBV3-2 CASSQGTSVETQYF TGTGCCAGCAGCCAAGGTACTAGCGTCGAGACCCAGTACTTC
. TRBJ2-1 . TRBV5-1 CASSLDLSSYNEQFF TGCGCCAGCAGCTTAGACTTGAGCTCCTACAATGAGCAGTTCTTC
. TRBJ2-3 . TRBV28 CASSASRVADTQYF TGTGCCAGCAGTGCATCTCGAGTGGCAGATACGCAGTATTTT